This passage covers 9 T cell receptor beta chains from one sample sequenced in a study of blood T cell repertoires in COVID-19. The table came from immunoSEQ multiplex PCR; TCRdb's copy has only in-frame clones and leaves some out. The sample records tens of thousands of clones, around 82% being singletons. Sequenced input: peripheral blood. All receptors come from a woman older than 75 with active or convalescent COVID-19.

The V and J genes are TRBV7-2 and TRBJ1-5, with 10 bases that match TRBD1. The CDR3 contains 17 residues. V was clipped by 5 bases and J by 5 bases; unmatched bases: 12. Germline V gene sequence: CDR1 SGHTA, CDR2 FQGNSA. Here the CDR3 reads CASSPPGQGIKYQPQHF. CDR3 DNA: TGTGCCAGCAGCCCCCCGGGACAGGGGATAAAATATCAGCCCCAGCATTTT.

This CDR3 reads CASSSTGLAGEFEQFF. The DNA of the CDR3 is TGTGCCAGCAGCTCGACGGGACTAGCGGGAGAGTTTGAGCAGTTCTTC. This chain uses TRBV7-3 with TRBJ2-1; 14 bases fit TRBD2. V shed 4 bases and J 9 bases; nucleotides not matched to a gene: 8. This CDR3 is built from 16 residues. Germline V lookup: CDR1 SGHTA, CDR2 FQGTGA.

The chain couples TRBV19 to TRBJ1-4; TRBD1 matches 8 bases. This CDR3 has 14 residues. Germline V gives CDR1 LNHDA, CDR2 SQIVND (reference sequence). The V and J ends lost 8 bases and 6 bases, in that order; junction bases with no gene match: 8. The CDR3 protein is CASSIGQGYEKLFF. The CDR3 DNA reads TGTGCCAGTTCAATTGGACAGGGTTATGAAAAACTGTTTTTT.

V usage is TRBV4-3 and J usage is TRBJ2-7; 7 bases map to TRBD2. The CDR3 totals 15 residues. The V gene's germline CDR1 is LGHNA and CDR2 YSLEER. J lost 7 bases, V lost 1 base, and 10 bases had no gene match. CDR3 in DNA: TGCGCCAGCAGCCAAGTTCTCGGGAGGTTGGCGGAGCAGTACTTC. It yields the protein CASSQVLGRLAEQYF.

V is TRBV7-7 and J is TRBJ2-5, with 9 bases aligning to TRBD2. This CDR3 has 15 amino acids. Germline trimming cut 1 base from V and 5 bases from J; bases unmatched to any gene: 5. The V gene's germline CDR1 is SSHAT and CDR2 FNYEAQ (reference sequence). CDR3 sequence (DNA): TGTGCCAGCAGCTTAGGAAGCGGGAGGCAGGAGACCCAGTACTTC. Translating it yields CASSLGSGRQETQYF.

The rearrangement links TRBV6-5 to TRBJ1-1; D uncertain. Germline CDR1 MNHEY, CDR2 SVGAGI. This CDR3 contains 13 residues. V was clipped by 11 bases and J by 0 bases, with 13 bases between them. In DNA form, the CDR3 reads TGTGCCTCAGAGGCAGTCATGAACACTGAAGCTTTCTTT. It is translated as CASEAVMNTEAFF.

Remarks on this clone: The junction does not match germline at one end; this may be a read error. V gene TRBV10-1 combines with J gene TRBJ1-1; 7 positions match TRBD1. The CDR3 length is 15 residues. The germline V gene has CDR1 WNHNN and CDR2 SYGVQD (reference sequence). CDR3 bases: TGCGCCAGTTCTGCCGGGACAGATAAAATAATGAAGCTTGACTTT. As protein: CASSAGTDKIMKLDF.

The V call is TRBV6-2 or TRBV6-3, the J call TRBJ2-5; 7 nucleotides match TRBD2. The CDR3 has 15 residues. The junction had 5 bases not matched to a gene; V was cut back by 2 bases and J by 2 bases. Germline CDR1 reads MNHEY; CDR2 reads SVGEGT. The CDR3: CASSYGGSTQETQYF. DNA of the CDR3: TGTGCCAGCAGTTACGGCGGGAGTACTCAAGAGACCCAGTACTTC.

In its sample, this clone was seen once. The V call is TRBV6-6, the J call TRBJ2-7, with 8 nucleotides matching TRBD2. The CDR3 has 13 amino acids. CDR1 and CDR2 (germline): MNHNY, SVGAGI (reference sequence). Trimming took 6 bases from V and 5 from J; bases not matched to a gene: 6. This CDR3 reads CASRMSGSDEQYF. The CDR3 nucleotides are TGTGCCAGCAGGATGAGCGGGAGCGACGAGCAGTACTTC.